The following is a T cell receptor beta chain sequence with its context. The antigen remains undetermined. These data come from a study of shared clonotypes between healthy human individuals. At the level of the study: CD4 naive and memory got three plates each, CD8 naive two, CD8 memory one.

This CDR3 is 15 amino acids long. Germline V CDR1 and CDR2: SGHAT, FQNNGV. With 4 bases removed from V and 2 bases from J, the gap between germline ends came to 14 bases. Here immunoSEQ multiplex PCR was the method, and the copy in TCRdb shows in-frame clones only, minus some. The data contain more than 900,000 clones, approximately 80% of them singletons. Study-level results: Collection of samples was limited to blood; tissue repertoires likely differ.

The chain carries TRBV11-2 and TRBJ1-2; D is possibly TRBD1 (6 bases). The source is a man in his late teens or twenties in good health. Some clones in this sample may be carry-over from other donors' samples. Sequences were obtained from memory CD4+ T cells from PBMCs. The subset: CD45RA-negative fraction. CDR3 loop: CASSSTWTENYGYTF. The CDR3 DNA reads TGTGCCAGCAGCTCGACTTGGACAGAAAACTATGGCTACACCTTC. The full variable domain, with the rest looked up from reference TRBV11-2 and TRBJ1-2, is EAGVAQSPRYKIIEKRQSVAFWCNPISGHATLYWYQQILGQGPKLLIQFQNNGVVDDSQLPKDRFSAERLKGVDSTLKIQPAKLEDSAVYLCASSSTWTENYGYTFGSGTRLTVV.